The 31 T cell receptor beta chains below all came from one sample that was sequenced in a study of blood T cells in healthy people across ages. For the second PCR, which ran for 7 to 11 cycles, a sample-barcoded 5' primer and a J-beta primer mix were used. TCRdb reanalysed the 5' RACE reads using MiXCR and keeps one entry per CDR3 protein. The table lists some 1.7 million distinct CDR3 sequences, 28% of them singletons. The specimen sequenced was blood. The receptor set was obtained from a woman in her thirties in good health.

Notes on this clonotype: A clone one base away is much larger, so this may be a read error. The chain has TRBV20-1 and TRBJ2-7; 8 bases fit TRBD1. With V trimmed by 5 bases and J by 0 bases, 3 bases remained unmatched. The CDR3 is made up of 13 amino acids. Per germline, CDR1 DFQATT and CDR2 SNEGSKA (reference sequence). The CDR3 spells CSAQGANSYEQYF. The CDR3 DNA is TGCAGTGCTCAGGGGGCCAACTCCTACGAGCAGTACTTC.

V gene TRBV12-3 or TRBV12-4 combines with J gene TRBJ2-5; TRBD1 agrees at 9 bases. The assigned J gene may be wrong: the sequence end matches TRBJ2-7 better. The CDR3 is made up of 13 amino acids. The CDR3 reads CASSLQGASEQYF. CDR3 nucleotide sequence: TGTGCCAGCAGCCTACAGGGGGCCAGCGAGCAGTACTTC.

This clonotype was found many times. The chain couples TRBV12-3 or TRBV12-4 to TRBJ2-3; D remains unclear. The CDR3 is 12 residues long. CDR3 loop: CASCPQPDTQYF. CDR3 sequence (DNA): TGTGCGAGTTGTCCGCAGCCAGATACGCAGTATTTT.

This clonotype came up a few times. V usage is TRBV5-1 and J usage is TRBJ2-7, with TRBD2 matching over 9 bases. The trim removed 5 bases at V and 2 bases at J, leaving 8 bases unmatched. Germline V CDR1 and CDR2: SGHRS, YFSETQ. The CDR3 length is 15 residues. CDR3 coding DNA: TGCGCCAGCAGGATTCAGCGGGGGGCAACCTACGAGCAGTACTTC. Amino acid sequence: CASRIQRGATYEQYF.

This CDR3 is CASSLAKVGSIQYF. CDR3 in DNA: TGTGCCAGCAGCCTCGCCAAAGTTGGGAGCATTCAGTACTTC. The gene calls are TRBV7-9 and TRBJ2-4, with a weak D call TRBD2 (5 bases). The germline V gene has CDR1 SEHNR and CDR2 FQNEAQ (reference sequence). V lost 5 bases, J lost 9 bases, and 17 bases lay in between. The length of the CDR3 is 14 residues.

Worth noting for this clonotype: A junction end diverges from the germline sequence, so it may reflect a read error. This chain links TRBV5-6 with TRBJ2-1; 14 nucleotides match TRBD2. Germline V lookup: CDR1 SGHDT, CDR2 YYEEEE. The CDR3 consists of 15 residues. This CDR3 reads CASSSPGLAGDEHFF. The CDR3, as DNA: TGTGCCAGCAGCTCTCCGGGACTAGCGGGGGATGAGCATTTCTTC.

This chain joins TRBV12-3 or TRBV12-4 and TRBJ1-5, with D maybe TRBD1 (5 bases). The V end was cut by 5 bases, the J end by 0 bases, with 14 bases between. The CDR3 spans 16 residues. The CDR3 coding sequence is TGTGCCAGCAGTACCGGGGGACTCTATAGCAATCAGCCCCAGCATTTT. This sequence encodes CASSTGGLYSNQPQHF.

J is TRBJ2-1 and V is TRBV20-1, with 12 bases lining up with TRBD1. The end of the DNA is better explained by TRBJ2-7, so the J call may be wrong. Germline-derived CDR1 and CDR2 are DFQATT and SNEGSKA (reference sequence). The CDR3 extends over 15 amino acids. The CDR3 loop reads CSARTGTGGYNEQYF. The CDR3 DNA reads TGCAGTGCTAGAACCGGGACAGGGGGCTACAATGAGCAGTACTTC.

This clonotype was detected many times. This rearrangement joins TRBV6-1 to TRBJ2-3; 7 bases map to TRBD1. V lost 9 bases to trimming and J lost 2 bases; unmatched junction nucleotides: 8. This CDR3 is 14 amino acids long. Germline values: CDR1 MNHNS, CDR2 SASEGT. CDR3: CASLGTETTDTQYF. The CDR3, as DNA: TGTGCCAGTCTAGGGACAGAGACCACAGATACGCAGTATTTT.

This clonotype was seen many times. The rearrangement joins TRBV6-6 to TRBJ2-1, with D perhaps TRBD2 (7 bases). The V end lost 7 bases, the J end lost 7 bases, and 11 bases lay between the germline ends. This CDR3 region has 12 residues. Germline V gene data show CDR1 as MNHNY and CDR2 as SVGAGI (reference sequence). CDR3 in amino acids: CASKGGGNEQFF. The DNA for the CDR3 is TGTGCCAGCAAAGGGGGGGGTAATGAGCAGTTCTTC.

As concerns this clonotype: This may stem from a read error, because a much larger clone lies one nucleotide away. The CDR3 nucleotides read TGTGCCAGCAGCCTGATCGGGACTACCGAGCAGTACTTC. This translates into CASSLIGTTEQYF. The chain recombines TRBV3-1 with TRBJ2-7; TRBD2 matches 7 bases. Germline V gene data show CDR1 as LGHDT and CDR2 as YNNKEL (reference sequence). The CDR3 runs 13 residues. V dropped 4 bases and J dropped 6; count of bases not matched to a gene: 6.

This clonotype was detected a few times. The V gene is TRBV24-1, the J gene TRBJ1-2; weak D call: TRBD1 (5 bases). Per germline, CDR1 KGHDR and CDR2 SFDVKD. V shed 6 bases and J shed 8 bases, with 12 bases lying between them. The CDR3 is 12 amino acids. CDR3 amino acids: CATSKSGDGYTF. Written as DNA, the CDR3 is TGTGCCACCAGTAAGTCGGGGGACGGCTACACCTTC.

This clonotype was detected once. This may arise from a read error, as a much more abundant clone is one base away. CDR3 residues: CSARDLEAEETQYF. CDR3 in DNA: TGCAGTGCTAGAGATCTTGAGGCGGAGGAGACCCAGTACTTC. The chain links TRBV20-1 to TRBJ2-5; D gene ambiguous. The CDR3 runs to 14 residues. CDR1 and CDR2 (germline): DFQATT, SNEGSKA (reference sequence). The germline V and J ends were trimmed by 0 bases and 5 bases, with 13 bases remaining between them.

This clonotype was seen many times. CDR3 bases: TGTGCCATCAGTGACAGATCCTATGGCTACACCTTC. Amino acids: CAISDRSYGYTF. The V gene is TRBV10-3, the J gene TRBJ1-2; D gene ambiguous. V was clipped by 3 bases and J by 4 bases, with 6 bases between them. The CDR3 totals 12 residues. Germline CDR1 ENHRY, CDR2 SYGVKD.

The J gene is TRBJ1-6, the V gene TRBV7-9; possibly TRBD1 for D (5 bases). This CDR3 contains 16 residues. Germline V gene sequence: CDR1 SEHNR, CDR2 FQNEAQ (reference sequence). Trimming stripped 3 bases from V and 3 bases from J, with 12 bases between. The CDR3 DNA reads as TGTGCCAGCAGCTTGGGGCGGGGCAACTATAATTCACCCCTCCACTTT. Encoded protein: CASSLGRGNYNSPLHF.

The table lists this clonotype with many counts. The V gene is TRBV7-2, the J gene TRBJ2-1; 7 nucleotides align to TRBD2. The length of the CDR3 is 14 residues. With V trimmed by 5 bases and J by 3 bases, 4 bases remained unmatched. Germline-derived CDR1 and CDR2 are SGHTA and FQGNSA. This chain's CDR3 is CASSTGLSYNEQFF. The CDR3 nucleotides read TGTGCCAGCAGCACGGGACTAAGCTACAATGAGCAGTTCTTC.

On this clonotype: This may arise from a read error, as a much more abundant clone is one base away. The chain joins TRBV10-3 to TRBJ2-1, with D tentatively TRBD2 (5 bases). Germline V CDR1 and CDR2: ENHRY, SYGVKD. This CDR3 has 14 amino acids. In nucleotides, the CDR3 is TGTGCCATCAGTCAGTCCGACGGAGGAGAGACCCAGTTCTTC. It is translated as CAISQSDGGETQFF.

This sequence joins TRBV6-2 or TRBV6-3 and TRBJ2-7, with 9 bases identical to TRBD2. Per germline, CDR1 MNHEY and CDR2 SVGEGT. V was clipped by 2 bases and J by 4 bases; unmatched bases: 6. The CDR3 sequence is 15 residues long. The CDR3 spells CASSYPAGGMYEQYF. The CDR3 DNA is TGTGCCAGCAGTTACCCAGCGGGGGGTATGTACGAGCAGTACTTC.

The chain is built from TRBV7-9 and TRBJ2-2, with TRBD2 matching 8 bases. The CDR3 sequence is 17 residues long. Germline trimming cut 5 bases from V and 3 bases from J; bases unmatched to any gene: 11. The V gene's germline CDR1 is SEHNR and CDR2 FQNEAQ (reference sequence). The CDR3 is CASSQLGGGLDTGELFF. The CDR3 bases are TGTGCCAGCAGCCAACTAGGCGGGGGGCTGGACACCGGGGAGCTGTTTTTT.

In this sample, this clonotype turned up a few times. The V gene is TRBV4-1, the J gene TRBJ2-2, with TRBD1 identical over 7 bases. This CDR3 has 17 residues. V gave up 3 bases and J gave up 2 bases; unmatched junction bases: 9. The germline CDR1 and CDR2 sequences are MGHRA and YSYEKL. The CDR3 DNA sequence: TGCGCCAGCAGCCAGCACCCGGGACAGTACAACACCGGGGAGCTGTTTTTT. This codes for CASSQHPGQYNTGELFF.

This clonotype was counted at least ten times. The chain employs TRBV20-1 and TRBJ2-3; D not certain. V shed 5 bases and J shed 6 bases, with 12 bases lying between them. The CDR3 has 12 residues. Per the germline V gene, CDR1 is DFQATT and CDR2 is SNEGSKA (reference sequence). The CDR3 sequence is CSAPRGRDTQYF. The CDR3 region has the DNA TGCAGTGCTCCAAGAGGTCGGGATACGCAGTATTTT.

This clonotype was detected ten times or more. The CDR3 spells CASSYRASTDTQYF. Here the CDR3 DNA reads TGTGCCAGCAGCTACAGGGCTAGCACAGATACGCAGTATTTT. The chain combines TRBV7-2 with TRBJ2-3; possible D gene TRBD1, 6 bases. The CDR3 is 14 residues long. V was pared by 4 bases and J by 0 bases, with 8 bases between. In germline, CDR1 is SGHTA, CDR2 FQGNSA. The whole variable domain, remainder taken from reference TRBV7-2 and TRBJ2-3, is GAGVSQSPSNKVTEKGKDVELRCDPISGHTALYWYRQSLGQGLEFLIYFQGNSAPDKSGLPSDRFSAERTGGSVSTLTIQRTQQEDSAVYLCASSYRASTDTQYFGPGTRLTVL.

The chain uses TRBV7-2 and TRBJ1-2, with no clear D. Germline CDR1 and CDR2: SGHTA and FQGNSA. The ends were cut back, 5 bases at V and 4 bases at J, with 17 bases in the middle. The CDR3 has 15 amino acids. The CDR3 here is CASSPVGTEGYGYTF. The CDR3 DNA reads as TGTGCCAGCAGCCCGGTGGGTACAGAAGGCTATGGCTACACCTTC.

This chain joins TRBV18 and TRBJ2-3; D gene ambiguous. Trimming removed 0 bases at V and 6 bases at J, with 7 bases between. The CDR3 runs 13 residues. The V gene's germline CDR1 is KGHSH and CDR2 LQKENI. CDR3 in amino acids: CASSPPGVDTQYF. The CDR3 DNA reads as TGTGCCAGCTCACCACCCGGAGTCGATACGCAGTATTTT.

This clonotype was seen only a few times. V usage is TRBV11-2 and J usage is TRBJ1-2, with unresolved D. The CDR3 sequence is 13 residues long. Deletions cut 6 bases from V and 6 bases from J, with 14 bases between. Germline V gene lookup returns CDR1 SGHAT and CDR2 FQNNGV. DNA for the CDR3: TGTGCCAGCAGGGGTGGACGACTTCATGGCTACACCTTC. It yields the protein CASRGGRLHGYTF. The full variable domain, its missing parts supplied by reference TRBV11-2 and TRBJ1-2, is EAGVAQSPRYKIIEKRQSVAFWCNPISGHATLYWYQQILGQGPKLLIQFQNNGVVDDSQLPKDRFSAERLKGVDSTLKIQPAKLEDSAVYLCASRGGRLHGYTFGSGTRLTVV.

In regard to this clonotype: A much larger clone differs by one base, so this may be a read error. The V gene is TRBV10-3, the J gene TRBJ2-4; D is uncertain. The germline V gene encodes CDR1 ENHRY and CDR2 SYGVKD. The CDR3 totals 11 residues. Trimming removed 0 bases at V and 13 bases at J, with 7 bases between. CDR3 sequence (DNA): TGTGCCATCAGTGAGTCCCTCCTGCAGTACTTC. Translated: CAISESLLQYF.

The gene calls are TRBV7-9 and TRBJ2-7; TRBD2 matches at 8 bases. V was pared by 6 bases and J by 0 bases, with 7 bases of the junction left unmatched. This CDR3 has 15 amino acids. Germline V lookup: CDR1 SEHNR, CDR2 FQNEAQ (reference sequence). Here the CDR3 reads CASSSGGRTSYEQYF. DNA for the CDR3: TGTGCCAGCAGTTCGGGGGGGAGGACCTCCTACGAGCAGTACTTC.

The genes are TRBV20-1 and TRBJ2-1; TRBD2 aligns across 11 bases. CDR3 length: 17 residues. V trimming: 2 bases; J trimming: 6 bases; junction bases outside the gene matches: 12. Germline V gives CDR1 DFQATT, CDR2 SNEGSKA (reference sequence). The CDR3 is CSARYLAGGIQRNEQFF. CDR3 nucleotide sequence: TGCAGTGCTAGATATCTAGCGGGAGGAATCCAACGCAATGAGCAGTTCTTC.

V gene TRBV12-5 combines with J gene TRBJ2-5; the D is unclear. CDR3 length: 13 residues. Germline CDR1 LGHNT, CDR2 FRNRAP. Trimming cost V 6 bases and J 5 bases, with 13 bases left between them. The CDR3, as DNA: TGTGCTAGTGGATACAACCCAGGCGAGACCCAGTACTTC. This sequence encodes CASGYNPGETQYF.

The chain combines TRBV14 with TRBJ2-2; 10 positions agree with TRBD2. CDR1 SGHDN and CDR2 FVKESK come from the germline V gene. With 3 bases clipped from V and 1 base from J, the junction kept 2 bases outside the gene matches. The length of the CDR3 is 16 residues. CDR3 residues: CASSHRLAGNTGELFF. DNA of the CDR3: TGTGCCAGCAGCCACAGACTAGCGGGGAACACCGGGGAGCTGTTTTTT.

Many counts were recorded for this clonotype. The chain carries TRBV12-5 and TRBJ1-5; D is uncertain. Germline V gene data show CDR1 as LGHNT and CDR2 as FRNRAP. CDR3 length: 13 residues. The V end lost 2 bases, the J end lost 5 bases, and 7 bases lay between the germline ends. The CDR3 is CASGLPPDQPQHF. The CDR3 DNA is TGTGCTAGTGGTTTGCCTCCAGATCAGCCCCAGCATTTT.